These T cell receptor beta chains were read from a single sample in a study of blood T cell repertoires in COVID-19. TCRdb keeps only in-frame clones here, not all; method: immunoSEQ multiplex PCR. The table lists around 32,000 clones, around 85% of them singletons. The material sequenced was peripheral blood. The receptors originated from a woman of 80 years or more with active or convalescent COVID-19. Each CDR3 is given with its conserved first and last residue. The D gene is left open where the match is weak. The size entry is marked missing in some rows and otherwise reads once, few, many or a size class.

abundance,d_gene,v_gene,j_gene,CDR3nt,CDR3aa
-,TRBD2,TRBV18,TRBJ2-3,TGTGCCAGCTCACCACCGGTATCTAGCGGGAGAGGCATCACAGATACGCAGTATTTT,CASSPPVSSGRGITDTQYF
few,-,TRBV2,TRBJ1-5,TGTGCCAGCAGGGCCGGGGGAGCCCAGCATTTT,CASRAGGAQHF
-,TRBD2,TRBV19,TRBJ2-7,TGTGCCAGTGGGACTAGCGGTAACTACGAGCAGTACTTC,CASGTSGNYEQYF
-,-,TRBV19,TRBJ2-7,TGTGCCAGTAGTATGGGCGGAGGGGCTTATTACGAGCAGTACTTC,CASSMGGGAYYEQYF
-,-,TRBV11-2,TRBJ1-4,TGTGCCAGACCTGGCGTGAGGGCGACCTCGGAAAAACTGTTTTTT,CARPGVRATSEKLFF
once,-,TRBV3-1/TRBV3-2,TRBJ2-2,TGTGCCAGCAGCCAATTTCTTGCCGGGGAGCTGTTTTTT,CASSQFLAGELFF
-,-,TRBV30,TRBJ1-5,TGTGCCTGGAGTGGGGGAGGCAATCAGCCCCAGCATTTT,CAWSGGGNQPQHF
-,TRBD2,TRBV5-1,TRBJ2-5,TGCGCCAGCAGCCTCGGTAAGACCAGCGGGGAACTTCTAGAGACCCAGTACTTC,CASSLGKTSGELLETQYF
-,-,TRBV30,TRBJ2-7,TGTGCCTGGAGTGGGAAAGGACGAGGGTACGAGCAGTACTTC,CAWSGKGRGYEQYF
-,-,TRBV12-1,TRBJ2-1,TGTGCCAGCAGCTTTCCGGCGGGAGGGCCCAAAGATGAGCAGTTCTTC,CASSFPAGGPKDEQFF
few,TRBD1,TRBV3-1/TRBV3-2,TRBJ1-2,TGTGCCAGCTCGGGACAGCTAAACTATGGCTACACCTTC,CASSGQLNYGYTF
once,-,TRBV19,TRBJ2-3,TGTGCCAGTAGTATTGGGCCCGTTGATGGTACGCAGTATTTT,CASSIGPVDGTQYF
-,TRBD2,TRBV30,TRBJ2-4,TGTGCCTGGAGTGTAAGGCGGGGGAGCGTAGCCAAAAACATTCAGTACTTC,CAWSVRRGSVAKNIQYF
-,-,TRBV6-5,TRBJ1-6,TGTGCCAGCAGTTCCCGGAGTTCACCCCTCCACTTT,CASSSRSSPLHF
-,TRBD2,TRBV18,TRBJ2-1,TGTGCCAGCTCACCTACTAGCGGGAGGGCCAATGAGCAGTTCTTC,CASSPTSGRANEQFF
-,-,TRBV3-1/TRBV3-2,TRBJ1-6,TGTGCCAGCAGCCAAGGGGCAGACAATTCACTCCTCCACTTT,CASSQGADNSLLHF
-,-,TRBV4-2,TRBJ2-7,TGTGCCAGCAGCCAAGGGGGGCCTGCTAACTACGAGCAGTACTTC,CASSQGGPANYEQYF
-,-,TRBV5-6,TRBJ1-3,TGTGCCAGCAGCTTGGTAGGCAGGGCTTACTCTGGAAACACCATATATTTT,CASSLVGRAYSGNTIYF
-,TRBD2,TRBV7-7,TRBJ2-2,TGTGCCAGCAGCCCTCGGACTAGCACGAACACCGGGGAGCTGTTTTTT,CASSPRTSTNTGELFF
-,TRBD2,TRBV5-1,TRBJ2-4,TGCGCCAGCAGCCAGGGACTAGCGGGAGGGCGGTGGAACTTC,CASSQGLAGGRWNF
-,-,TRBV5-1,TRBJ1-1,TGCGCCAGCAGCTGGGGAGAACTGAACACTGAAGCTTTCTTT,CASSWGELNTEAFF
-,-,TRBV11-2,TRBJ1-5,TGTGCCAGCAGCTTAACTACAGGATGGTCTCAGCCCCAGCATTTT,CASSLTTGWSQPQHF
-,TRBD1,TRBV6-6,TRBJ1-1,TGTGCCAGCCTAGTAGGGGACAGGGCGAACACTGAAGCTTTCTTT,CASLVGDRANTEAFF
-,TRBD2,TRBV4-3,TRBJ2-5,TGCGCCAGCAGCCAAGATGGCGGGAGGCCCCAAGAGACCCAGTACTTC,CASSQDGGRPQETQYF
once,-,TRBV1,TRBJ1-1,TGCACCAGCAGCCAAGGTCATACAGAAAACACTGAAGCTTTCTTT,CTSSQGHTENTEAFF
-,-,TRBV20-1,TRBJ1-2,TGCAGTGCCCATCGTGGCCCAGACTACACCTTC,CSAHRGPDYTF
once,-,TRBV3-1/TRBV3-2,TRBJ2-1,TGTGCCAGCAGCCAAGGGTGGCAGGCGTGGGATGAGCAGTTCTTC,CASSQGWQAWDEQFF
-,TRBD1,TRBV6-5,TRBJ1-5,TGTGCCAGCACACAGGGGGACCGGAATCAGCCCCAGCATTTT,CASTQGDRNQPQHF